These 16 T cell receptor beta chains were sequenced from one sample in a study of cytomegalovirus exposure and HLA in healthy donors. The PCR employed 60 Vbeta primers together with 13 Jbeta primers. The method was immunoSEQ multiplex PCR; TCRdb's version includes in-frame clones alone and lacks a portion of them. The data contain roughly 99,000 clones, over 60% of them singletons. Source material: PBMCs. These receptors all come from a male donor in good health and CMV-seropositive.

DNA of the CDR3: TGTGCCAGCAGCGGGGACAGAAACTACGAGCAGTACTTC. Protein product: CASSGDRNYEQYF. The rearrangement links TRBV11-2 to TRBJ2-7, with 7 nucleotides matching TRBD1. The germline V gene has CDR1 SGHAT and CDR2 FQNNGV. CDR3 length equals 13 residues. The ends lost 5 bases at V and 3 bases at J; junction bases unmatched: 4.

This chain uses TRBV18 with TRBJ1-6, with D maybe TRBD1 (5 bases). The CDR3 contains 14 residues. The germline gives CDR1 KGHSH, CDR2 LQKENI. Trimming removed 4 bases from V and 6 bases from J, with 10 bases in between. In DNA, the CDR3 is TGTGCCAGCTCACTGCCCGGGGGTAATTCACCCCTCCACTTT. Translated, it gives CASSLPGGNSPLHF.

The chain joins TRBV27 to TRBJ1-2; D gene ambiguous. V gave up 6 bases and J gave up 3 bases, with 29 bases separating them. Germline values: CDR1 MNHEY, CDR2 SMNVEV (reference sequence). This CDR3 has 19 amino acids. The CDR3 loop is CASRLRLDLGLMGYYGYTF. For the CDR3, the DNA is TGTGCCAGCAGACTTAGACTGGACTTAGGGCTAATGGGGTACTATGGCTACACCTTC.

The chain links TRBV30 to TRBJ1-2, with 9 bases that match TRBD1. V lost 4 bases to trimming and J lost 8 bases; unmatched junction nucleotides: 11. In germline, CDR1 is GTSNPN, CDR2 SVGIG (reference sequence). The CDR3 spans 14 residues. The CDR3 coding sequence is TGTGCCTGGACCAGGGACAGGGCTCGGAGGGGCTACACCTTC. Encoded protein: CAWTRDRARRGYTF. Variable domain in full (rest from reference TRBV30 and TRBJ1-2): SQTIHQWPATLVQPVGSPLSLECTVEGTSNPNLYWYRQAAGRGLQLLFYSVGIGQISSEVPQNLSASRPQDRQFILSSKKLLLSDSGFYLCAWTRDRARRGYTFGSGTRLTVV.

The chain carries TRBV20-1 and TRBJ1-2, with D unresolved. Trimming cost V 5 bases and J 5 bases, with 9 bases left between them. Germline V gene sequence: CDR1 DFQATT, CDR2 SNEGSKA (reference sequence). The CDR3 contains 11 residues. CDR3 in amino acids: CSAGEGYGYTF. The CDR3 nucleotides read TGCAGTGCTGGGGAGGGTTATGGCTACACCTTC.

CDR3 nucleotide sequence: TGTGCCACCAGTCCCGGGACTACTTTCCAGGCCCAGCATTTT. It translates to CATSPGTTFQAQHF. The chain has TRBV15 and TRBJ1-5; the D gene is possibly TRBD1 (5 bases). The V gene lost 6 bases and the J gene lost 11 bases, with 20 bases spanning the gap. This CDR3 has 14 residues. Looked up from germline, CDR1 is LNHNV and CDR2 is YYDKDF (reference sequence). Using reference TRBV15 and TRBJ1-5 for the parts outside the CDR3, the full variable domain is DAMVIQNPRYQVTQFGKPVTLSCSQTLNHNVMYWYQQKSSQAPKLLFHYYDKDFNNEADTPDNFQSRRPNTSFCFLDIRSPGLGDTAMYLCATSPGTTFQAQHFGDGTRLSIL.

This sequence joins TRBV9 and TRBJ2-2; a weak D match, TRBD2 (6 bases). The CDR3 is 15 amino acids. V was cut by 2 bases and J by 4 bases, with 12 bases left in between. Germline CDR1 is SGDLS and CDR2 is YYNGEE. In DNA form, the CDR3 reads TGTGCCAGCAGCGTCAGACTAGTAGCCACCGGGGAGCTGTTTTTT. This gives the protein CASSVRLVATGELFF. Filled out from reference TRBV9 and TRBJ2-2, the complete variable domain reads DSGVTQTPKHLITATGQRVTLRCSPRSGDLSVYWYQQSLDQGLQFLIQYYNGEERAKGNILERFSAQQFPDLHSELNLSSLELGDSALYFCASSVRLVATGELFFGEGSRLTVL.

The chain links TRBV19 to TRBJ1-2; 8 bases fit TRBD1. The CDR3 runs 11 residues. Germline V CDR1 and CDR2: LNHDA, SQIVND (reference sequence). V lost 10 bases, J lost 8 bases, and 6 bases stayed unmatched. The CDR3 bases are TGTGCCACTTGGACAGGGTGGGGCTACACCTTC. Translation gives CATWTGWGYTF.

The chain links TRBV18 to TRBJ1-6, with 9 bases lining up with TRBD1. With V trimmed by 6 bases and J by 0 bases, 9 bases remained unmatched. CDR3 size: 18 residues. CDR1 and CDR2 (germline): KGHSH, LQKENI. The CDR3 DNA follows: TGTGCCAGCTCCTCAATTGGACAGGGGAGCTCCTATAATTCACCCCTCCACTTT. Protein sequence: CASSSIGQGSSYNSPLHF. Full variable domain (outside the CDR3, taken from reference TRBV18 and TRBJ1-6): NAGVMQNPRHLVRRRGQEARLRCSPMKGHSHVYWYRQLPEEGLKFMVYLQKENIIDESGMPKERFSAEFPKEGPSILRIQQVVRGDSAAYFCASSSIGQGSSYNSPLHFGNGTRLTVT.

This chain's CDR3 is CASSLFHRGDEKLFF. The CDR3 bases are TGTGCCAGCAGCTTGTTTCACAGGGGCGATGAAAAACTGTTTTTT. The chain couples TRBV5-4 to TRBJ1-4, with 7 bases aligning to TRBD1. This CDR3 contains 15 residues. Germline V gives CDR1 SGHNT, CDR2 YYREEE (reference sequence). With 1 base clipped from V and 6 bases from J, the junction kept 6 bases outside the gene matches.

The CDR3 sequence is CASSSNREINEQFF. DNA of the CDR3: TGTGCCAGTAGTTCGAACAGGGAAATCAATGAGCAGTTCTTC. V is TRBV19 and J is TRBJ2-1, with D possibly TRBD1 on 6 matching bases. In germline, CDR1 is LNHDA, CDR2 SQIVND (reference sequence). The V end lost 5 bases, the J end lost 6 bases, and 14 bases lay between the germline ends. This CDR3 spans 14 amino acids.

The rearrangement links TRBV27 to TRBJ2-1, with D perhaps TRBD2 (5 bases). CDR1 and CDR2 from the germline V gene are MNHEY and SMNVEV (reference sequence). The ends were cut back, 8 bases at V and 6 bases at J, with 17 bases in the middle. There are 14 residues in the CDR3. CDR3 sequence reads: CASRRGDRGNEQFF. The CDR3 DNA reads TGTGCCAGCCGCCGGGGTGATCGGGGCAATGAGCAGTTCTTC.

This clone has just a few counts. The chain uses TRBV6-5 and TRBJ1-4; 11 bases align to TRBD1. V trimming: 4 bases; J trimming: 8 bases; junction bases outside the gene matches: 3. The CDR3 consists of 14 residues. The germline CDR1 and CDR2 sequences are MNHEY and SVGAGI. CDR3 in amino acids: CASSSRTGGEKLFF. The CDR3 nucleotides are TGTGCCAGCAGTTCTCGGACAGGGGGCGAAAAACTGTTTTTT.

The J gene is TRBJ2-7, the V gene TRBV11-2, with D possibly being TRBD1 (5 bases). The length of the CDR3 is 15 residues. CDR1 is SGHAT, CDR2 FQNNGV, per germline. The V and J ends lost 0 bases and 2 bases respectively, with 11 bases between them. This CDR3 reads CASSLEGQGPYEQYF. The DNA for the CDR3 is TGTGCCAGCAGCTTAGAGGGGCAGGGCCCCTACGAGCAGTACTTC.

V and J are TRBV4-1 and TRBJ2-5; no clear D gene. CDR1 and CDR2 from the germline V gene are MGHRA and YSYEKL. The CDR3 is 13 residues long. V lost 1 base to trimming and J lost 6 bases, with 9 bases between them. The CDR3 loop is CASSQVASQTQYF. The CDR3 nucleotides read TGCGCCAGCAGCCAAGTGGCCTCCCAGACCCAGTACTTC.

The chain is built from TRBV30 and TRBJ1-5, with a possible D match to TRBD1 (5 bases). The CDR3 spans 14 residues. V was trimmed by 2 bases and J by 7 bases, leaving 15 bases between them. Germline loops: CDR1 GTSNPN, CDR2 SVGIG (reference sequence). The CDR3 reads CAWSPQGLGQPQHF. The CDR3 bases are TGTGCCTGGAGTCCCCAGGGATTGGGGCAGCCCCAGCATTTT.